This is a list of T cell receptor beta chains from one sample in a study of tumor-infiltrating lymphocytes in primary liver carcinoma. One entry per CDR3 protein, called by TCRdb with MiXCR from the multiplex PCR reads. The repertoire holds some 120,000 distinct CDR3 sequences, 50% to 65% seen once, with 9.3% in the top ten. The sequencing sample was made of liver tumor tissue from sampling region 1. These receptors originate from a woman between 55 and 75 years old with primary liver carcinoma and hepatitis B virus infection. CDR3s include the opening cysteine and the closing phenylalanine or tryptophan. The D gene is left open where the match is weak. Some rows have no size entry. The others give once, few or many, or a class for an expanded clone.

DNA: TGTGCCAGCAGTGGGACTAGCGGGGGGGCCAACGTCCTGACTTTC
CDR3: CASSGTSGGANVLTF
V: TRBV6-1
J: TRBJ2-6
size: many
D: TRBD2

DNA: TGTGCCAGCACTAGGACAGCCCTTCAAGAGATCCAGTACTTC
CDR3: CASTRTALQEIQYF
V: TRBV6-1
J: TRBJ2-5
size: .
D: .

DNA: TGTGCCAGTAGTTACGGGCGGGACGGCTTCACCTTC
CDR3: CASSYGRDGFTF
V: TRBV6-5
J: TRBJ1-2
size: .
D: .

DNA: TGTGCCAGCACCGGACAGGGTCGTCAGCCCCAGCATTTT
CDR3: CASTGQGRQPQHF
V: TRBV2
J: TRBJ1-5
size: once
D: TRBD1

DNA: TGTGTCAGCAGCTTCATGGTAGCGAGTGACACGCAGTATTTT
CDR3: CVSSFMVASDTQYF
V: TRBV11-1
J: TRBJ2-3
size: .
D: .

DNA: TGCGCCAGCAGCCCTTCCGGGGCGGGAGCCTTTGGGGCCAACGTCCTGACTTTC
CDR3: CASSPSGAGAFGANVLTF
V: TRBV4-1
J: TRBJ2-6
size: .
D: TRBD2

DNA: TGTACCAGCAGCCCAAGGACGGACTACGGGCAGTACTTC
CDR3: CTSSPRTDYGQYF
V: TRBV11-1
J: TRBJ2-7
size: .
D: .

DNA: TGCGCCAGCATGTCAACGGGGGACTATGGCTACACCTTC
CDR3: CASMSTGDYGYTF
V: TRBV5-1
J: TRBJ1-2
size: .
D: .

DNA: TGCAGTGCTAACGAGCTCGGAGGGTCAGGCTACACCTTC
CDR3: CSANELGGSGYTF
V: TRBV29-1
J: TRBJ1-2
size: .
D: .

DNA: TGTGCCACCAGTGATCCTCGGGGGGCCGGGGAGCTGTTTTTT
CDR3: CATSDPRGAGELFF
V: TRBV24-1
J: TRBJ2-2
size: many
D: TRBD2

DNA: TGTGCCAGCAGTGGAGGGACTAGCGGGAGGTATCGAGAGACCCAGTACTTC
CDR3: CASSGGTSGRYRETQYF
V: TRBV6-1
J: TRBJ2-5
size: many
D: TRBD2

DNA: TGTGCCAGCAGCGGGCGGTCGATAACCTCCTACGAGCAGTACTTC
CDR3: CASSGRSITSYEQYF
V: TRBV5-5
J: TRBJ2-7
size: .
D: .

DNA: TGTGCCAGCAGCTTTAATAGGGCTAGTGCGAACACCGGTGAGCTGTTTTTT
CDR3: CASSFNRASANTGELFF
V: TRBV11-2
J: TRBJ2-2
size: .
D: .

DNA: TGTGCCAGCAGTCACTGGGACAGAAATTACAATGAGCAATTCTTC
CDR3: CASSHWDRNYNEQFF
V: TRBV12-3/TRBV12-4
J: TRBJ2-1
size: .
D: TRBD1

DNA: TGTGCCAGCGGGGGAGAGACCCAGTACTTC
CDR3: CASGGETQYF
V: TRBV7-9
J: TRBJ2-5
size: many
D: .

DNA: TGCAGCGTTCAGGGGGTTATTCCCTACGAGCAGTACTTC
CDR3: CSVQGVIPYEQYF
V: TRBV29-1
J: TRBJ2-7
size: many
D: TRBD1

DNA: TGTGCCAGCAGTCTTAGAGGACGCGAAAAACTGTTTTTT
CDR3: CASSLRGREKLFF
V: TRBV6-1
J: TRBJ1-4
size: many
D: .

DNA: TGCAGTGCTCAAAGAGGAGACAGAACGGGATCTGGAAACACTGTATATTTT
CDR3: CSAQRGDRTGSGNTVYF
V: TRBV29-1
J: TRBJ1-3
size: .
D: .

DNA: TGTGCCAGCAGCTTAACCGCCGGGACTAACGGCTACAATGAGCAGTTCTTC
CDR3: CASSLTAGTNGYNEQFF
V: TRBV11-2
J: TRBJ2-1
size: medium-sized
D: TRBD2

DNA: TGCGGCGCCCGAGACAGGGATTCCTACGAGCAGTACTTC
CDR3: CGARDRDSYEQYF
V: TRBV29-1
J: TRBJ2-7
size: few
D: TRBD1

DNA: TGTGCCAGCAGCTTGTACGGGAGGAATCGGGAGCAGTACTTC
CDR3: CASSLYGRNREQYF
V: TRBV5-6
J: TRBJ2-7
size: .
D: TRBD2

DNA: TGTACCGGCAGCTTAGGGGCCGGCTTTGGCTACACCTTC
CDR3: CTGSLGAGFGYTF
V: TRBV11-2
J: TRBJ1-2
size: .
D: .

DNA: TGTGCCTGGTCCAGAGGCAGGACCACAGATACGCAGTATTTT
CDR3: CAWSRGRTTDTQYF
V: TRBV30
J: TRBJ2-3
size: many
D: .

DNA: TGCGCCAGCAGCCCTCCGCAAGGACCGACAGGGGAGCTGTCTTTT
CDR3: CASSPPQGPTGELSF
V: TRBV11-2
J: TRBJ2-2
size: .
D: TRBD1

DNA: TGCAGCGCAAGGACGGATGTGCAGTTCTTC
CDR3: CSARTDVQFF
V: TRBV29-1
J: TRBJ2-1
size: .
D: .

DNA: TGTGCCATCAGCAGGGTGAGATTCGGACGTGGGGGAGAATCCTACGAGCAGTACTTC
CDR3: CAISRVRFGRGGESYEQYF
V: TRBV6-1
J: TRBJ2-7
size: many
D: .

DNA: TGCAGCGTTGAGGGACTAGCGGGAGTAGAAGATACGCAGTATTTT
CDR3: CSVEGLAGVEDTQYF
V: TRBV29-1
J: TRBJ2-3
size: many
D: TRBD2

DNA: TGTGCCAGCAGTTTAGTCGGGTTGAATTCACCCCTCCACTTT
CDR3: CASSLVGLNSPLHF
V: TRBV28
J: TRBJ1-6
size: .
D: .

DNA: TGTGCCAGTAGTTCAAAGTGGAGCGATGAGCAGTTCTTC
CDR3: CASSSKWSDEQFF
V: TRBV12-3/TRBV12-4
J: TRBJ2-1
size: .
D: .

DNA: TGTGCCAGCAGCCCCGGGACTAGCGGGAGAATTGGGGAAGAGACCCAGTACTTC
CDR3: CASSPGTSGRIGEETQYF
V: TRBV12-3/TRBV12-4
J: TRBJ2-5
size: many
D: TRBD2

DNA: TGCAGCGCCCAGATGGGGACTAATGAAAAACTGTTGTTT
CDR3: CSAQMGTNEKLLF
V: TRBV29-1
J: TRBJ1-4
size: .
D: .

DNA: TGCAGCGTTGGCCCGGGGGAGGATCAGCCCCAGCATTTT
CDR3: CSVGPGEDQPQHF
V: TRBV29-1
J: TRBJ1-5
size: many
D: .

DNA: TGTGCCAGCAGTTTAGGGTCCAGCCGCGGGGAACCCCTCCACTTT
CDR3: CASSLGSSRGEPLHF
V: TRBV28
J: TRBJ1-6
size: many
D: .

DNA: TGTGCCAGCTCACCTCAGGGGGAAGGGACCCAGTACTTC
CDR3: CASSPQGEGTQYF
V: TRBV18
J: TRBJ2-5
size: .
D: TRBD1

DNA: TGTGCCAGCAGCGTCGGACGGACCCAGTACTTC
CDR3: CASSVGRTQYF
V: TRBV28
J: TRBJ2-5
size: few
D: .

DNA: TGCAGCGTTGTGGCATCATCCTCGCCAGAGACCCATTACTTC
CDR3: CSVVASSSPETHYF
V: TRBV29-1
J: TRBJ2-5
size: .
D: .

DNA: TGTACCAGCAGCCCGGGACTCACTACCTACAAGCAGTGCTTC
CDR3: CTSSPGLTTYKQCF
V: TRBV6-2/TRBV6-3
J: TRBJ2-7
size: .
D: .

DNA: TGTGCCAGCAGCTCACAGGGGGCTGGGGCCAACGTCCTGACTTTC
CDR3: CASSSQGAGANVLTF
V: TRBV7-8
J: TRBJ2-6
size: many
D: TRBD1

DNA: TGTGCCATCAGTGTGTCGGGGAGTGCTGCCAATGTCCTGACTTTC
CDR3: CAISVSGSAANVLTF
V: TRBV10-3
J: TRBJ2-6
size: .
D: .

DNA: TGTGCCAGCCAGGTGGCCGGGACAGGGGGCGAGCAGTACTTC
CDR3: CASQVAGTGGEQYF
V: TRBV6-2/TRBV6-3
J: TRBJ2-7
size: many
D: TRBD1

DNA: TGTGCCAGCAGCTCCATCCTGGGACGCTCTGGGGCCAACGTCCTGACTTTC
CDR3: CASSSILGRSGANVLTF
V: TRBV13
J: TRBJ2-6
size: .
D: .

DNA: TGTGCCAGCAGTTTTTCGGACGAGCAGTACTTC
CDR3: CASSFSDEQYF
V: TRBV6-6
J: TRBJ2-7
size: many
D: .

DNA: TGTGCCAGTAGTATCACCCCTGGGGGGCCCGAGCAGTACTTC
CDR3: CASSITPGGPEQYF
V: TRBV19
J: TRBJ2-7
size: .
D: .

DNA: TGTGCCAGCAGTTACGGGCTAGCGGGCCCCTGGGAGCAGTACTTC
CDR3: CASSYGLAGPWEQYF
V: TRBV6-2/TRBV6-3
J: TRBJ2-7
size: .
D: TRBD2

DNA: TGTGCCAACAGCCTCCCCACAGGACCCTATGAGCAGTACTTC
CDR3: CANSLPTGPYEQYF
V: TRBV11-3
J: TRBJ2-7
size: .
D: .